The 2 T cell receptor beta chains below were found in one sample sequenced in a study of vaccination and CD4 T cells after COVID-19. No antigen has been identified for these receptors. With the Oncomine TCR Beta short-read assay, DNA from cultured CD4+ T cells was sequenced. TCRdb ran MiXCR on the PCR reads and lists one entry per CDR3 protein. The sample consists of around 7,800 distinct CDR3 sequences, roughly 55% of them appearing once. Treatment specified: roughly 10-day PBMC culture with coronavirus spike peptide pools or control peptides (ViraFEST assay). The sample comprised CD4+ T cells from blood, cultured in vitro. Every receptor here comes from a human donor who had recovered from COVID-19.

The genes are TRBV24-1 and TRBJ2-5; tentative D call: TRBD2 (6 bases). The CDR3 consists of 13 residues. Between the trimmed V and J ends, which lost 5 bases and 3 bases, there was a span of 9 bases. Germline CDR1 is KGHDR and CDR2 is SFDVKD. The CDR3 spells CATSVSGEETQYF. In DNA form, the CDR3 reads TGTGCCACCAGTGTCTCGGGGGAAGAGACCCAGTACTTC.

The rearrangement joins TRBV29-1 to TRBJ2-3; weak D call: TRBD2 (6 bases). This CDR3 comprises 13 residues. The ends were cut back, 7 bases at V and 5 bases at J, with 16 bases in the middle. CDR1 is SQVTM and CDR2 is ANQGSEA in the germline V gene. The CDR3 nucleotides are TGCAGCGGAGATAGCGGAGGGGTAGATACGCAGTATTTT. Translated, it gives CSGDSGGVDTQYF.